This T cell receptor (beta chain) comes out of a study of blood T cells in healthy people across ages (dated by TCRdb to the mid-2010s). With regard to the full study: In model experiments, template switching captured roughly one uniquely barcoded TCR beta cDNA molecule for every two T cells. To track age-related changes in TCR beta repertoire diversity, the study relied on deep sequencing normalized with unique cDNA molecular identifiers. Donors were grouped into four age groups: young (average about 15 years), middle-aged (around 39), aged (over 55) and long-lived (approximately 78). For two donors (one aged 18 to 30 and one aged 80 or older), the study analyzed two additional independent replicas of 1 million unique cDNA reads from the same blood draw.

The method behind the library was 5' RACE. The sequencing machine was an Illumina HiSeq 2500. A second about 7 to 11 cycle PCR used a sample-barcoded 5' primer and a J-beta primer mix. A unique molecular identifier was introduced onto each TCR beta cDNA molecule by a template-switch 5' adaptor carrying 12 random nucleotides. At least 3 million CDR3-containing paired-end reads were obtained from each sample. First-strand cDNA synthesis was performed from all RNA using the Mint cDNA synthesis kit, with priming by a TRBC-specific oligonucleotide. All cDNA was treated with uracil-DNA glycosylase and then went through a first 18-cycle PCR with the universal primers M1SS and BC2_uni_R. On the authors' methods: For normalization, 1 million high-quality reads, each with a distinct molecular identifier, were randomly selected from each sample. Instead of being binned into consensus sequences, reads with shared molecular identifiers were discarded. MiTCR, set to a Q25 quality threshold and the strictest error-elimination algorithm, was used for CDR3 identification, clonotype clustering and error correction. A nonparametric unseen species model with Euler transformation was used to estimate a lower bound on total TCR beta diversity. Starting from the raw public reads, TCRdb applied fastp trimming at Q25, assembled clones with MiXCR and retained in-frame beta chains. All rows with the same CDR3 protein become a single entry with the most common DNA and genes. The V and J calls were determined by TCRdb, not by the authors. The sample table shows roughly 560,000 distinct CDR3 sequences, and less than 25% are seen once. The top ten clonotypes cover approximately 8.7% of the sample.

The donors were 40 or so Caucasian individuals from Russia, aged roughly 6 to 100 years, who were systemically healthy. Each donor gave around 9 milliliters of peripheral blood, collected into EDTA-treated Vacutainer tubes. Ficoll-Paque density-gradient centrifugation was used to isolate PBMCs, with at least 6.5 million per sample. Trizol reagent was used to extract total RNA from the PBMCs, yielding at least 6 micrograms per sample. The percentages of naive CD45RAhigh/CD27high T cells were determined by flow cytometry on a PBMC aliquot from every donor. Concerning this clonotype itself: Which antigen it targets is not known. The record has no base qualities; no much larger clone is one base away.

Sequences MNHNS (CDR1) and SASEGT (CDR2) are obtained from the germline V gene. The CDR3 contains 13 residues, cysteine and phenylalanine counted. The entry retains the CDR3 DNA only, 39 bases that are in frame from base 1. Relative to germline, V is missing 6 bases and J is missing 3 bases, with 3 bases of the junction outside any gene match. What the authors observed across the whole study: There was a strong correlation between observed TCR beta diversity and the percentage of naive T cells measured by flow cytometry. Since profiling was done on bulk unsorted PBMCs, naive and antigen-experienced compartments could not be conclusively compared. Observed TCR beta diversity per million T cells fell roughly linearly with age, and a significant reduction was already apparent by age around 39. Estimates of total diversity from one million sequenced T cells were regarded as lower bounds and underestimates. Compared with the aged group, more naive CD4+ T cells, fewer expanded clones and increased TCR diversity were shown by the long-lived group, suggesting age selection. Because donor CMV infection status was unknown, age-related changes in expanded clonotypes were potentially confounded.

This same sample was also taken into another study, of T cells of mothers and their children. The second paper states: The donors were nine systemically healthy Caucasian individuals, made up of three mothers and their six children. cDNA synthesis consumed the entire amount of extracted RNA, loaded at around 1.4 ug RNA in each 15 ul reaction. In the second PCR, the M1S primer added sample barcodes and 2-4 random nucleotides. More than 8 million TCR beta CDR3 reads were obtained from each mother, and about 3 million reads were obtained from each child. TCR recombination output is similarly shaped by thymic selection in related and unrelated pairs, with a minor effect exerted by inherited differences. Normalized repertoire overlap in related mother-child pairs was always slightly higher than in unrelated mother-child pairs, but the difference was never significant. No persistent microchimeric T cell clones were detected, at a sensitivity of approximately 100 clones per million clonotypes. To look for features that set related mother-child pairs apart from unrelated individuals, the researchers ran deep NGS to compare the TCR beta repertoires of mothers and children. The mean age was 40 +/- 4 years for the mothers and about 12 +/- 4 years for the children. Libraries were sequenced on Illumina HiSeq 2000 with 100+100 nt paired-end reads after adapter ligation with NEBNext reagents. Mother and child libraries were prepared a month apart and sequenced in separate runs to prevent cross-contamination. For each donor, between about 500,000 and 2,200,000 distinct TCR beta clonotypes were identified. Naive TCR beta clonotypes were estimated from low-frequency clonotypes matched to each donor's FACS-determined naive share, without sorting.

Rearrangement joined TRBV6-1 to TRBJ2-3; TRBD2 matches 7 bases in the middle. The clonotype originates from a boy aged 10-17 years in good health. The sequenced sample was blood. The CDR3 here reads CASSRRETDTQYF. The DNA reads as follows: TGTGCCAGCAGCCGGCGGGAGACAGATACGCAGTATTTT.